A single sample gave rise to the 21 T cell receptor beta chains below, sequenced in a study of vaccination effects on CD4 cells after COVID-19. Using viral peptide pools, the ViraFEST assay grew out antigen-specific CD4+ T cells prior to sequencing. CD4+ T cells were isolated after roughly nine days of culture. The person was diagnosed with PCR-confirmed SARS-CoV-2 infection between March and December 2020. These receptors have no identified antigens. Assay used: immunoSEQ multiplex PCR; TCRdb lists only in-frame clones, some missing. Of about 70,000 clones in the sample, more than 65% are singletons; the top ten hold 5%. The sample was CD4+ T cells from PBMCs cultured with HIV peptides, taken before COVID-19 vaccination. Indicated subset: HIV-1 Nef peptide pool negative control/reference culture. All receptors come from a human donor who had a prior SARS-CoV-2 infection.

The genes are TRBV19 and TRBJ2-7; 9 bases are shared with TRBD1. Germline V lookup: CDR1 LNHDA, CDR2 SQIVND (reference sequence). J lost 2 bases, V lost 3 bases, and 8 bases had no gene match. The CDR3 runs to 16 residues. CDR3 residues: CASSMGPHRGPYEQYF. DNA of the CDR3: TGTGCCAGTAGTATGGGCCCGCACAGGGGGCCCTACGAGCAGTACTTC.

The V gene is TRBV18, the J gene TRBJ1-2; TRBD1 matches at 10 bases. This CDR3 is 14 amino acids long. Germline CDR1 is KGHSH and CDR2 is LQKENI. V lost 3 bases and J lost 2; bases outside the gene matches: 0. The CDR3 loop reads CASSPGQGNYGYTF. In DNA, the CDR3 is TGTGCCAGCTCACCGGGACAGGGGAACTATGGCTACACCTTC.

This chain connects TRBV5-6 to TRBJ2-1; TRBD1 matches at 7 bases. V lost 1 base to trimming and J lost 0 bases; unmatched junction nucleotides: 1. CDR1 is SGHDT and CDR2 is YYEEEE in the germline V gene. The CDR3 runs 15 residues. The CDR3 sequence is CASSLPGGSYNEQFF. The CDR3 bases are TGTGCCAGCAGCTTGCCAGGGGGCTCCTACAATGAGCAGTTCTTC.

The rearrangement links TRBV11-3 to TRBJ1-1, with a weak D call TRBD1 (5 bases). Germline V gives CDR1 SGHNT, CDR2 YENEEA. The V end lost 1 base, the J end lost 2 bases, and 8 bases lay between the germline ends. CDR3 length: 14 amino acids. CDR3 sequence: CASSLGGYNTEAFF. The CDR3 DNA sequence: TGTGCCAGCAGCTTAGGGGGGTACAACACTGAAGCTTTCTTT. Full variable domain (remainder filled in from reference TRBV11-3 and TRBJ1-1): EAGVVQSPRYKIIEKKQPVAFWCNPISGHNTLYWYLQNLGQGPELLIRYENEEAVDDSQLPKDRFSAERLKGVDSTLKIQPAELGDSAVYLCASSLGGYNTEAFFGQGTRLTVV.

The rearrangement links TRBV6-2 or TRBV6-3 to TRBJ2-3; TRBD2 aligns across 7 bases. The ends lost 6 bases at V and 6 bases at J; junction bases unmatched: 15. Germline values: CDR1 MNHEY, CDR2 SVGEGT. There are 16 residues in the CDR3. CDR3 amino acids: CASSLLAVPLGDTQYF. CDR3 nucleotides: TGTGCCAGCAGCCTCCTAGCGGTCCCCCTCGGGGATACGCAGTATTTT.

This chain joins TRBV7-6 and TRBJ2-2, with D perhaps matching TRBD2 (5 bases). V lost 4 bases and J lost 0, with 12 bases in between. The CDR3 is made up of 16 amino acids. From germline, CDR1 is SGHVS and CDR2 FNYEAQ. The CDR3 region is CASSSEGFSNTGELFF. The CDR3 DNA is TGTGCCAGCAGCTCAGAGGGTTTTTCGAACACCGGGGAGCTGTTTTTT. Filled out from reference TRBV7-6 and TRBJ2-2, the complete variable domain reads GAGVSQSPRYKVTKRGQDVALRCDPISGHVSLYWYRQALGQGPEFLTYFNYEAQQDKSGLPNDRFSAERPEGSISTLTIQRTEQRDSAMYRCASSSEGFSNTGELFFGEGSRLTVL.

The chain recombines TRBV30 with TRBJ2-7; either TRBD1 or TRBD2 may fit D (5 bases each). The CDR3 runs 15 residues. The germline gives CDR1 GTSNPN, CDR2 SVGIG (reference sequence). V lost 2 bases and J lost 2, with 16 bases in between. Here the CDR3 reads CAWSRLWGIPYEQYF. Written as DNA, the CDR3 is TGTGCCTGGAGTAGATTGTGGGGGATCCCCTACGAGCAGTACTTC.

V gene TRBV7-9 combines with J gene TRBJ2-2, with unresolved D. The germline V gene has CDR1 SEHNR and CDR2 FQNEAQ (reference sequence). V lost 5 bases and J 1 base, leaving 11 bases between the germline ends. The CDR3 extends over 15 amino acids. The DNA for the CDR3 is TGTGCCAGCAGCGACCCCAGGAGGAACACCGGGGAGCTGTTTTTT. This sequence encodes CASSDPRRNTGELFF.

This chain's CDR3 is CASSEALRAAEKLFF. CDR3 in DNA: TGTGCCAGCAGTGAAGCGCTTCGGGCGGCTGAAAAACTGTTTTTT. The genes are TRBV6-1 and TRBJ1-4; D gene unclear. The length of the CDR3 is 15 residues. V lost 0 bases, J lost 7 bases, and 12 bases lay in between. Germline V gene sequence: CDR1 MNHNS, CDR2 SASEGT.

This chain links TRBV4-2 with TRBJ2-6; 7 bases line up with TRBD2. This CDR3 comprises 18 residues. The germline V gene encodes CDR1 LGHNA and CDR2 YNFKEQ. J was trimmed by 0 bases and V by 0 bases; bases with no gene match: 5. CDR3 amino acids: CASSQDLSGGSGANVLTF. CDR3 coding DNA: TGTGCCAGCAGCCAAGATCTCTCGGGGGGCTCTGGGGCCAACGTCCTGACTTTC.

The CDR3 bases are TGTGCCAGCAGTGACGAGGAGAGTTACACTGAAGCTTTCTTT. Its protein is CASSDEESYTEAFF. The rearrangement joins TRBV2 to TRBJ1-1; D remains ambiguous. Trimming took off 3 bases at V and 3 bases at J, with 11 bases between the two ends. Germline V gene data show CDR1 as SNHLY and CDR2 as FYNNEI. The CDR3 contains 14 residues.

The CDR3, as DNA: TGCAGCGTTGTGGGGGGGCAGGGGGTGGTCGAGCAGTACTTC. Residues: CSVVGGQGVVEQYF. The V and J genes are TRBV29-1 and TRBJ2-7, with D perhaps TRBD1 or TRBD2 (7 bases each). Germline CDR1 reads SQVTM; CDR2 reads ANQGSEA. Trimming took off 4 bases at V and 6 bases at J, with 19 bases between the two ends. The CDR3 covers 14 residues.

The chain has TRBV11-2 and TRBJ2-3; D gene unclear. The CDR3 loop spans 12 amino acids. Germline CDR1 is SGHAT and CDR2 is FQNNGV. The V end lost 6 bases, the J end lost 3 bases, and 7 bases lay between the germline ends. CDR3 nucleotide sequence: TGTGCCAGCAGTACGAGGACAGATACGCAGTATTTT. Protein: CASSTRTDTQYF.

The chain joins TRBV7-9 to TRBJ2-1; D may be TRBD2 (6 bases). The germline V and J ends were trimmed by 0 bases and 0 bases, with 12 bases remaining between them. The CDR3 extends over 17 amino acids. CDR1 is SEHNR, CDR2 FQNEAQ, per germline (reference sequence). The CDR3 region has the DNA TGTGCCAGCAGCTTAGCGTGGGCGGGGAGCTCCTACAATGAGCAGTTCTTC. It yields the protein CASSLAWAGSSYNEQFF.

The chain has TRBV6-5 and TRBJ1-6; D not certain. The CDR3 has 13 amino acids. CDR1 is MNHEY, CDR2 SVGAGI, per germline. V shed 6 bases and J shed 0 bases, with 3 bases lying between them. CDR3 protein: CASRVSYNSPLHF. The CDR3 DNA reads TGTGCCAGCAGGGTCTCCTATAATTCACCCCTCCACTTT.

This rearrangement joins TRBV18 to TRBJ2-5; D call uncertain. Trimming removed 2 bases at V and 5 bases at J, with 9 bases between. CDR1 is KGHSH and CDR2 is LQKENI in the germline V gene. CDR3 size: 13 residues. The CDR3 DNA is TGTGCCAGCTCACCATCAGGAAGGGAGACCCAGTACTTC. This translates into CASSPSGRETQYF.

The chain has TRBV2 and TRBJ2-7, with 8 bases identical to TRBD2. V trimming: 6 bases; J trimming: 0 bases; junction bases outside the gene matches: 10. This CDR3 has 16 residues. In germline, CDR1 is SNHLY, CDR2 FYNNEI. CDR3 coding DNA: TGTGCCAGCAGGCTCGTTAGCGGGGTCAGCTCCTACGAGCAGTACTTC. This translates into CASRLVSGVSSYEQYF.

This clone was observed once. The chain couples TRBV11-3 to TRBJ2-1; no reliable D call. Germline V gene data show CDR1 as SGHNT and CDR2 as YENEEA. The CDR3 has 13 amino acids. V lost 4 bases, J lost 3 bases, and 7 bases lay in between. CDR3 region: CASSSTRYNEQFF. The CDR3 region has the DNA TGTGCCAGCAGCTCGACTCGCTACAATGAGCAGTTCTTC.

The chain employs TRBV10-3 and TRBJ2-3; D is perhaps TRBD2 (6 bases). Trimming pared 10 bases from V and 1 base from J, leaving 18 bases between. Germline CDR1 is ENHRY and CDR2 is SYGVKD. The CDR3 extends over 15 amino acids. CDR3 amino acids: CASGDSPTRTDTQYF. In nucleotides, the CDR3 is TGTGCCAGCGGGGACTCCCCAACCCGCACAGATACGCAGTATTTT.

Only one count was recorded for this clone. The CDR3 DNA sequence: TGTGCCAGCAGCCAAGGTGCTGTTCAAGAGACCCAGTACTTC. This codes for CASSQGAVQETQYF. The V gene is TRBV4-2, the J gene TRBJ2-5; no definite D call. This CDR3 has 14 amino acids. Germline-derived CDR1 and CDR2 are LGHNA and YNFKEQ. Trimming left V 1 base short and J 2 bases short, with 8 bases between.

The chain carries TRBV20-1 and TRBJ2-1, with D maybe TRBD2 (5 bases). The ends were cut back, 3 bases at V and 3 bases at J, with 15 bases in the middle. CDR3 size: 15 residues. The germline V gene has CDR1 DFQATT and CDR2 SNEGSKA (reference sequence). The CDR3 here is CSASYLPTSYNEQFF. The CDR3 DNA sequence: TGCAGTGCTAGTTACCTTCCTACTAGCTACAATGAGCAGTTCTTC.